This passage covers 8 T cell receptor beta chains from one sample sequenced in a study of T cell changes during pregnancy in multiple sclerosis. Clones were read by immunoSEQ multiplex PCR, and TCRdb kept only the in-frame ones, dropping some. The table lists 100,000 to 130,000 clones, around 90% of them singletons, with around 0.8% in the top ten. Sequenced here: peripheral blood, sampled in the third trimester of pregnancy. These receptors came from a female donor in good health, enrolled as a control in a pregnancy study.

The chain joins TRBV6-1 to TRBJ1-2; the D gene is possibly TRBD1 (5 bases). In germline, CDR1 is MNHNS, CDR2 SASEGT. Trimming took off 11 bases at V and 2 bases at J, with 15 bases between the two ends. The CDR3 is 13 amino acids. The CDR3, as DNA: TGTGCCTGTCTGGGGCAGGCCAACTATGGCTACACCTTC. It is translated as CACLGQANYGYTF.

The CDR3 nucleotides read TGTGCCAGCAGACAAGCCGGACAGACCAATGAGCAGTTCTTC. Its translation: CASRQAGQTNEQFF. The chain combines TRBV6-6 with TRBJ2-1; D possibly corresponds to TRBD1 (6 bases). CDR3 length: 14 amino acids. Trimming stripped 6 bases from V and 6 bases from J, with 15 bases between. CDR1 and CDR2 from the germline V gene are MNHNY and SVGAGI (reference sequence).

In its sample, this clone was seen once. The chain couples TRBV9 to TRBJ1-6, with TRBD1 identical over 9 bases. This CDR3 region has 15 residues. The junction had 4 bases not matched to a gene; V was cut back by 2 bases and J by 7 bases. Germline V lookup: CDR1 SGDLS, CDR2 YYNGEE. CDR3 in amino acids: CASSVGTGINSPLHF. The DNA for the CDR3 is TGTGCCAGCAGCGTCGGGACAGGGATCAATTCACCCCTCCACTTT.

This clone was detected only once. The chain links TRBV27 to TRBJ2-2, with D maybe TRBD2 (6 bases). The V gene's germline CDR1 is MNHEY and CDR2 SMNVEV (reference sequence). This CDR3 is 16 amino acids long. V was pared by 4 bases and J by 1 base, with 13 bases between. The CDR3 spells CASSSPGLLNTGELFF. The CDR3 DNA reads TGTGCCAGCAGTTCTCCGGGACTCCTGAACACCGGGGAGCTGTTTTTT.

The chain carries TRBV11-3 and TRBJ2-7, with D perhaps TRBD1 (5 bases). The V end lost 2 bases, the J end lost 1 base, and 6 bases lay between the germline ends. The CDR3 length is 13 residues. Germline-derived CDR1 and CDR2 are SGHNT and YENEEA. The CDR3 loop is CASSLSGSYEQYF. Written as DNA, the CDR3 is TGTGCCAGCAGCTTATCAGGGTCCTACGAGCAGTACTTC.

The chain links TRBV5-4 to TRBJ2-1; 10 bases agree with TRBD2. Unmatched junction bases numbered 6, after V lost 4 bases and J lost 5 bases. The germline V gene has CDR1 SGHNT and CDR2 YYREEE (reference sequence). The CDR3 extends over 15 amino acids. The CDR3 bases are TGTGCCAGCAGCGATAGCGGGGGGCCCCACAATGAGCAGTTCTTC. Residues: CASSDSGGPHNEQFF.

This clone showed up just a few times. The rearrangement joins TRBV9 to TRBJ2-2, with 10 bases lining up with TRBD2. CDR3 size: 15 residues. Germline V lookup: CDR1 SGDLS, CDR2 YYNGEE. Trimming at V came to 4 bases and at J to 6 bases, leaving 6 bases not matched to a gene. CDR3 region: CASSLNSGGPGELFF. CDR3 nucleotide sequence: TGTGCCAGCAGCCTAAATAGCGGGGGGCCCGGGGAGCTGTTTTTT.

This chain links TRBV28 with TRBJ1-2, with TRBD1 identical over 11 bases. V was pared by 6 bases and J by 8 bases, with 11 bases of the junction left unmatched. The germline V gene encodes CDR1 MDHEN and CDR2 SYDVKM. The length of the CDR3 is 15 residues. For the CDR3, the DNA is TGTGCCAGCAGACGAAACGGACAGGGGGCAGGGGGCTACACCTTC. Its protein product is CASRRNGQGAGGYTF.